These T cell receptor beta chains were read from a single sample in a study of cytomegalovirus exposure and HLA in healthy donors. Repertoires were generated with immunoSEQ multiplex PCR, while TCRdb's copy carries only in-frame clones and drops some. This table has some 80,000 clones, about 96% appearing once. Sequencing was performed on PBMCs. All receptors come from a woman between 18 and 29 years old in good health and CMV-seronegative. Each CDR3 is given with its conserved first and last residue. Fields, in order: CDR3 protein, CDR3 DNA, J gene, V gene, D gene. D genes are given only for firm matches.

CDR3 protein: CSADSSSGSYEQYF
CDR3 DNA: TGCAGCGCCGACTCCTCTAGCGGCTCCTACGAGCAGTACTTC
J gene: TRBJ2-7
V gene: TRBV29-1
D gene: TRBD2

CDR3 protein: CASSPETSGINEQFF
CDR3 DNA: TGTGCCAGCTCACCGGAGACTAGCGGGATTAATGAGCAGTTCTTC
J gene: TRBJ2-1
V gene: TRBV18
D gene: TRBD2

CDR3 protein: CASREGTGNYEQYF
CDR3 DNA: TGCGCCAGCAGGGAGGGGACAGGGAACTACGAGCAGTACTTC
J gene: TRBJ2-7
V gene: TRBV5-1
D gene: TRBD1

CDR3 protein: CASSFSIPHQTTSGREGWQETQYF
CDR3 DNA: TGTGCCAGCAGTTTCTCAATCCCTCACCAGACAACTAGCGGGAGGGAGGGATGGCAAGAGACCCAGTACTTC
J gene: TRBJ2-5
V gene: TRBV27
D gene: TRBD2

CDR3 protein: CASSSYLSTDTQYF
CDR3 DNA: TGTGCCAGCAGTTCTTACCTATCCACAGATACGCAGTATTTT
J gene: TRBJ2-3
V gene: TRBV27
D gene: NA

CDR3 protein: CATSRGQISYNEQFF
CDR3 DNA: TGTGCCACCAGCAGAGGCCAGATCTCCTACAATGAGCAGTTCTTC
J gene: TRBJ2-1
V gene: TRBV15
D gene: NA

CDR3 protein: CASSLRYAASSYEQYF
CDR3 DNA: TGTGCCAGCAGTCTACGATACGCCGCGAGCTCCTACGAGCAGTACTTC
J gene: TRBJ2-7
V gene: TRBV28
D gene: NA

CDR3 protein: CASSLGREVEQYF
CDR3 DNA: TGTGCCAGCAGCTTGGGGCGGGAGGTCGAGCAGTACTTC
J gene: TRBJ2-7
V gene: TRBV5-4
D gene: TRBD2

CDR3 protein: CASSPQGVGTEAFF
CDR3 DNA: TGTGCCAGCTCACCTCAGGGTGTGGGTACTGAAGCTTTCTTT
J gene: TRBJ1-1
V gene: TRBV18
D gene: NA

CDR3 protein: CASSAGSTEAFF
CDR3 DNA: TGTGCCAGCAGTGCGGGGTCGACTGAAGCTTTCTTT
J gene: TRBJ1-1
V gene: TRBV25-1
D gene: NA

CDR3 protein: CASGSYHAQHRGGTEAFF
CDR3 DNA: TGTGCTAGTGGTTCGTACCACGCCCAACACCGGGGGGGCACTGAAGCTTTCTTT
J gene: TRBJ1-1
V gene: TRBV12-5
D gene: NA

CDR3 protein: CASSGGSGSGNTIYF
CDR3 DNA: TGTGCCAGCAGCGGGGGTTCGGGATCTGGAAACACCATATATTTT
J gene: TRBJ1-3
V gene: TRBV9
D gene: NA